Each of the 29 T cell receptor beta chains below was sequenced from the same sample in a study of tumor and adjacent non-tumor tissue in lung cancer. No cell sorting was done before RNA was extracted from the tissue. The library came from three nested PCR rounds adapted from ARM-PCR protocols. Via MiXCR, TCRdb re-called the multiplex PCR reads, giving one row per CDR3 protein. The sample records about 110,000 distinct CDR3 sequences, 84% being singletons. The sequenced material came from lung tumor tissue. These receptors were obtained from a man in his 70s with non-small cell lung cancer.

In regard to this clonotype: The junction departs from the called germline gene at one end, perhaps through a read error. Here the CDR3 reads CVTSEQQVYATNEKLFF. In DNA, the CDR3 is TGTGTCACCAGTGAGCAGCAGGTATATGCAACTAATGAAAAACTGTTTTTT. The rearrangement links TRBV24-1 to TRBJ1-4; D is uncertain. Germline CDR1 is KGHDR and CDR2 is SFDVKD. The CDR3 extends over 17 amino acids.

As to this clonotype: One end of the junction varies from germline; a read error may be responsible. The rearrangement uses TRBV11-3 and TRBJ2-7; TRBD1 might be the D (5 bases). The CDR3 spans 15 residues. The germline V gene has CDR1 SGHNT and CDR2 YENEEA. In DNA form, the CDR3 reads TGTGCCAGCAGCCTGATGACAGTTTCCGCGTACGACCAGTACTTC. Translated: CASSLMTVSAYDQYF.

On this clonotype itself: This CDR3 fails to terminate in the conserved phenylalanine or tryptophan, so it likely reflects a read error. The chain employs TRBV11-3 and TRBJ2-1; TRBD2 aligns across 10 bases. Germline trimming cut 5 bases from V and 3 bases from J; bases unmatched to any gene: 10. CDR1 and CDR2 from the germline V gene are SGHNT and YENEEA. This CDR3 has 17 amino acids. CDR3 nucleotide sequence: TGTGCCAGCAGCATCCTAGGGTCTAGCGGGGGCTACAATGAGCAGTTCATC. Residues: CASSILGSSGGYNEQFI.

About this clonotype: Because the CDR3 is missing its conserved closing phenylalanine or tryptophan, this is likely a read error. The DNA is omitted, as the CDR3 cannot be located on it reliably, and the CDR3 follows TCRdb's listing. The chain is built from TRBV12-3 or TRBV12-4 and TRBJ2-7. The CDR3 is made up of 13 amino acids, end residues included. The CDR3 reads CASSLGSTYEKYY.

The chain uses TRBV10-3 and TRBJ2-2; D is possibly TRBD1 (6 bases). In germline, CDR1 is ENHRY, CDR2 SYGVKD. The germline V and J ends were trimmed by 8 bases and 3 bases, with 16 bases remaining between them. The CDR3 spans 15 residues. CDR3 in amino acids: CAIASGACYTGELFF. CDR3 in DNA: TGTGCCATCGCTTCAGGGGCATGTTACACCGGGGAGCTGTTTTTT.

On this clonotype itself: This CDR3 is missing its conserved last phenylalanine or tryptophan, likely due to a read error. The chain has TRBV5-1 and TRBJ2-7, with D unresolved. Trimming cost V 2 bases and J 0 bases, with 21 bases left between them. The CDR3 totals 18 residues. Germline CDR1 reads SGHRS; CDR2 reads YFSETQ. CDR3 amino acids: CASSFSVAVDPSSYEQYL. The CDR3, as DNA: TGCGCCAGCAGCTTCTCCGTGGCCGTCGACCCTTCCTCCTACGAGCAGTACTTG.

This clonotype appeared once. This is likely a read error, given that the CDR3 carries no conserved phenylalanine or tryptophan at its end. The V and J genes are TRBV2 and TRBJ2-1, with D perhaps TRBD1 or TRBD2 (5 bases each). The germline CDR1 and CDR2 sequences are SNHLY and FYNNEI. The CDR3 extends over 12 amino acids. CDR3 bases: TGTACCAGCAGTGGGACGCGGAATGAGCAGTTCTTA. Its translation is CTSSGTRNEQFL.

On this clonotype: The junction does not match germline at one end; this may be a read error. This chain connects TRBV6-2 or TRBV6-3 to TRBJ2-1; TRBD2 agrees at 8 bases. Germline V gives CDR1 MNHEY, CDR2 SVGEGT. CDR3 size: 15 residues. In DNA form, the CDR3 reads TGTGCCAGCAGTCCGGGACTAGGCAATAGCAATGAACAGTTCTTT. It yields the protein CASSPGLGNSNEQFF.

The chain couples TRBV6-5 to TRBJ1-6, with 7 nucleotides matching TRBD1. Germline V CDR1 and CDR2: MNHEY, SVGAGI. V was pared by 6 bases and J by 13 bases, with 12 bases of the junction left unmatched. The CDR3 has 14 residues. The CDR3 DNA reads as TGTGCCAGCAGAGAGTCAGGGGGTTCTTGGCCCCTCCACTTT. Its protein product is CASRESGGSWPLHF.

V and J are TRBV6-1 and TRBJ2-7; 11 nucleotides line up with TRBD1. This CDR3 has 15 residues. Germline CDR1 reads MNHNS; CDR2 reads SASEGT. V was pared by 7 bases and J by 13 bases, with 18 bases of the junction left unmatched. CDR3 DNA: TGTGCCAGCACCGCGTCATGGACAGGGGGCTCGAGGTACTACTTC. Translated: CASTASWTGGSRYYF.

V is TRBV6-5 and J is TRBJ2-3; D unclear. The CDR3 runs to 13 residues. CDR1 is MNHEY and CDR2 is SVGAGI in the germline V gene. Trimming left V 7 bases short and J 0 bases short, with 8 bases between. The CDR3 sequence: CASTGVSTDTQYF. CDR3 bases: TGTGCCAGCACAGGAGTGAGCACAGATACGCAGTATTTT.

This clonotype has a single count. The junction does not match germline at one end; this may be a read error. V gene TRBV4-1 combines with J gene TRBJ2-5, with D possibly matching TRBD1 (6 bases). CDR3 length: 15 amino acids. Germline values: CDR1 MGHRA, CDR2 YSYEKL. This CDR3 is CVSSQGHGGLWTQYF. In DNA form, the CDR3 reads TGCGTCAGCAGCCAGGGACACGGAGGCTTGTGGACCCAGTACTTC.

To note about this clonotype: Its ends do not fully match the called genes, so a read error is possible. J is TRBJ2-5 and V is TRBV11-2; 7 nucleotides align to TRBD2. This CDR3 spans 13 amino acids. Germline V CDR1 and CDR2: SGHAT, FQNNGV. The CDR3 nucleotides read TGTGCCAGCAGCATAGATCACAGACTAGCTCCGTACTTC. This translates into CASSIDHRLAPYF.

Comment on this clonotype: At one of its ends the junction is not consistent with the germline gene, which may arise from a read error. The rearrangement uses TRBV12-3 or TRBV12-4 and TRBJ2-1; D perhaps matches TRBD2 (5 bases). The CDR3 contains 17 residues. This CDR3 is CANSSGGGGSLHNEQFF. CDR3 bases: TGTGCCAACAGTTCCGGCGGTGGTGGGAGCCTCCACAATGAGCAATTCTTC.

Many counts were recorded for this clonotype. This chain uses TRBV29-1 with TRBJ2-1; D not certain. The V gene lost 0 bases and the J gene lost 5 bases, with 20 bases spanning the gap. CDR1 SQVTM and CDR2 ANQGSEA come from the germline V gene. The length of the CDR3 is 17 residues. The CDR3 spells CSVEERVKLRNNNEQFF. The CDR3 DNA reads TGCAGCGTTGAAGAGCGCGTCAAGTTGCGGAATAACAATGAGCAGTTCTTC.

Regarding this clonotype: A much larger clone differs from this one at a single base, so this may be a read error. This rearrangement joins TRBV28 to TRBJ2-1, with 9 bases matching TRBD1. J lost 3 bases, V lost 8 bases, and 23 bases had no gene match. From germline, CDR1 is MDHEN and CDR2 SYDVKM. CDR3 length equals 20 residues. The CDR3 bases are TGTGCCAGCCGTTACCCCCTCAGGACGGGGGACAGGGCGAACTACAATGAGCAGTTCTTC. The encoded protein is CASRYPLRTGDRANYNEQFF.

The chain combines TRBV28 with TRBJ1-1, with D hard to call. Trimming pared 3 bases from V and 7 bases from J, leaving 12 bases between. The germline V gene has CDR1 MDHEN and CDR2 SYDVKM. The CDR3 consists of 13 residues. CDR3 sequence (DNA): TGTGCCAGCAGTTTTCTCGAGGGCATTGAAGCTTTCTTT. It encodes CASSFLEGIEAFF.

The chain employs TRBV5-5 and TRBJ2-1, with no clear D. Germline CDR1 reads SGHKS; CDR2 reads YYEKEE (reference sequence). The CDR3 sequence is 12 residues long. V was shortened by 8 bases and J by 3 bases, with 9 bases between the two germline ends. As DNA, the CDR3 is TGTGCCAGTAATGCGAACTACAATGAGCAGTTCTTC. Translated, it gives CASNANYNEQFF.

The rearrangement links TRBV10-1 to TRBJ1-1, with TRBD1 as a possible D gene (5 bases). CDR3 size: 13 residues. The germline gives CDR1 WNHNN, CDR2 SYGVQD (reference sequence). V was shortened by 7 bases and J by 2 bases, with 11 bases between the two germline ends. The CDR3: CASNAGHNTEAFF. DNA of the CDR3: TGCGCCAGCAATGCAGGGCATAACACTGAAGCTTTCTTT.

Of note for this clonotype: A read error may produce the germline difference seen at one junction end. The chain links TRBV5-6 to TRBJ2-7; 7 bases agree with TRBD2. CDR1 and CDR2 from the germline V gene are SGHDT and YYEEEE. The CDR3 sequence is 18 residues long. The DNA of the CDR3 is TGTGCCAGCAGCCCGACACTAACGGGAGGCTCGGGTAACTACGAGAAGTACTTC. As protein: CASSPTLTGGSGNYEKYF.

This clonotype was counted a single time. The germline gene is not matched at one end of the junction; a read error may be the cause. The V call is TRBV12-3 or TRBV12-4, the J call TRBJ1-1; D unclear. The CDR3 runs to 10 residues. DNA of the CDR3: TGTGTCAGCGGAGGGAGTGAAGCTTTCTTT. This gives the protein CVSGGSEAFF.

Details on this clonotype: The junction and the germline gene differ at one end; a read error may be behind it. The CDR3 DNA reads TGTGTCAGCATACTAGCGGGTCCAGATACCGAGTACTTC. Its translation: CVSILAGPDTEYF. The gene calls are TRBV28 and TRBJ2-5, with TRBD2 matching over 9 bases. The CDR3 is made up of 13 amino acids. In germline, CDR1 is MDHEN, CDR2 SYDVKM.

This clonotype was recorded once. At one boundary the junction diverges from the germline segment, which might be a read error. This chain links TRBV7-8 with TRBJ2-1; tentatively, D is TRBD2 (5 bases). Germline V lookup: CDR1 SGHVS, CDR2 FQNEAQ. This CDR3 spans 13 amino acids. Here the CDR3 reads CVSSLVLRDEQFF. For the CDR3, the DNA is TGTGTCAGCAGCTTAGTGCTGCGGGATGAGCAGTTCTTC.

The chain employs TRBV12-3 or TRBV12-4 and TRBJ1-1, with D tentatively TRBD1 (5 bases). This CDR3 contains 12 residues. CDR3 sequence: CVNKEGDTEAFF. CDR3 nucleotide sequence: TGTGTCAACAAGGAAGGGGACACTGAAGCTTTCTTT.

The J gene is TRBJ1-3, the V gene TRBV29-1; 7 bases align to TRBD1. This CDR3 spans 15 amino acids. Germline V gene sequence: CDR1 SQVTM, CDR2 ANQGSEA. V lost 4 bases, J lost 6 bases, and 12 bases stayed unmatched. CDR3 DNA: TGCAGCGTTGTCCCAGTTGAGGGGGCTGTAAACACCATATATTTT. It codes for CSVVPVEGAVNTIYF.

The sample holds one count of this clonotype. The conserved final phenylalanine or tryptophan is absent from the CDR3, which likely points to a read error. V gene TRBV7-2 combines with J gene TRBJ1-1, with D maybe TRBD1 (5 bases). The CDR3 extends over 15 amino acids. Per germline, CDR1 SGHTA and CDR2 FQGNSA. The chain's CDR3 is CASSFSSAGNTGAFV. The DNA for the CDR3 is TGTGCCAGCAGCTTTTCCTCGGCAGGGAACACTGGAGCTTTCGTT.

With regard to this clonotype: Since a much larger clone is just one base distant, this may be a read error. The chain joins TRBV5-1 to TRBJ1-4; unclear D gene. The CDR3 is 14 amino acids. The V gene's germline CDR1 is SGHRS and CDR2 YFSETQ. V lost 4 bases and J 5 bases, leaving 12 bases between the germline ends. The CDR3 sequence is CASSREAKNEKLFF. In DNA, the CDR3 is TGCGCCAGCAGCAGAGAAGCGAAGAATGAAAAACTGTTTTTT.

Of note for this clonotype: The junction does not match germline at one end; this may be a read error. This rearrangement joins TRBV11-2 to TRBJ1-1; TRBD1 might be the D (6 bases). Per germline, CDR1 SGHAT and CDR2 FQNNGV. The CDR3 runs 14 residues. The CDR3 loop is CASSLHRVLTVAFF. In DNA form, the CDR3 reads TGTGCCAGTAGCCTACACAGGGTTCTGACTGTAGCTTTCTTT.

With regard to this clonotype: One end of the junction fails to match germline, which may point to a read error. The V gene is TRBV11-3, the J gene TRBJ2-7; no clear D. The germline CDR1 and CDR2 sequences are SGHNT and YENEEA. This CDR3 has 15 amino acids. This CDR3 reads CASSVDGGTSYEQYF. For the CDR3, the DNA is TGTGCCAGCAGCGTAGATGGCGGCACAAGCTACGAGCAATATTTC.